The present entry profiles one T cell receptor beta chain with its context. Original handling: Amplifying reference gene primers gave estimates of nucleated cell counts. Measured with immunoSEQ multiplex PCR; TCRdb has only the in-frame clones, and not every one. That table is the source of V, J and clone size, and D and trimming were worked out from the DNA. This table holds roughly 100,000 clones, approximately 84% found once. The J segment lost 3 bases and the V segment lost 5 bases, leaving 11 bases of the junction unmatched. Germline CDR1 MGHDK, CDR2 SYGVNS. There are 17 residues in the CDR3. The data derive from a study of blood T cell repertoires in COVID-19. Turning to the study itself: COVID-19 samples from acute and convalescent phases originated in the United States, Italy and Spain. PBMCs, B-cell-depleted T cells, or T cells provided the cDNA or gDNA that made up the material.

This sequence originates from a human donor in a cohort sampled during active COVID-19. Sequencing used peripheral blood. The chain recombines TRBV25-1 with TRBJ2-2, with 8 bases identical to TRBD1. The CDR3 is CASSPDRDLIYTGELFF. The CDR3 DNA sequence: TGTGCCAGCAGTCCGGACAGGGACCTCATTTACACCGGGGAGCTGTTTTTT.